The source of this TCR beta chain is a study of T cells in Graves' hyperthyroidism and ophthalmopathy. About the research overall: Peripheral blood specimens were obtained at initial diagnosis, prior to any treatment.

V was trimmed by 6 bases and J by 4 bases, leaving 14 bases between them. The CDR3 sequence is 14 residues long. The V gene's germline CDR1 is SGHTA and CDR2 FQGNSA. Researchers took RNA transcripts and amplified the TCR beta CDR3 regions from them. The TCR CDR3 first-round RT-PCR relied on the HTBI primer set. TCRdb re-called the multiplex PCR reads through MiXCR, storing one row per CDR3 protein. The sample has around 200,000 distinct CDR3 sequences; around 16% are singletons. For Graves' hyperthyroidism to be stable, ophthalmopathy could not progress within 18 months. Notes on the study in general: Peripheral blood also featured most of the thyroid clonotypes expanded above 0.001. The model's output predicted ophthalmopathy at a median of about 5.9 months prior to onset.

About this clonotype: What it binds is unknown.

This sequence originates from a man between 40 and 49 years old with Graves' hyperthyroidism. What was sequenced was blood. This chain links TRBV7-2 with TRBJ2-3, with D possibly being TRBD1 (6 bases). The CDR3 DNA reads TGTGCCAGCAGTTCAGGGGTGGTGGCAGATACGCAGTATTTT. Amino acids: CASSSGVVADTQYF.